The 20 T cell receptor beta chains below all came from one sample that was sequenced in a study of cytomegalovirus exposure and HLA in healthy donors. PCR involved 60 Vbeta and 13 Jbeta primers. Produced via immunoSEQ multiplex PCR; TCRdb's table is partial and in-frame only. Among 110,000 to 150,000 clones listed, about four fifths were seen once. The specimen sequenced was PBMCs. These receptors were obtained from a woman aged 18 to 35 in good health and CMV-seropositive.

This chain links TRBV5-4 with TRBJ2-2; D uncertain. Trimming removed 7 bases from V and 7 bases from J, with 8 bases in between. CDR1 and CDR2 from the germline V gene are SGHNT and YYREEE (reference sequence). The CDR3 covers 11 residues. The CDR3 DNA follows: TGTGCCAGCGCCTCGGGCGGGGAGCTGTTTTTT. Its protein product is CASASGGELFF.

The chain employs TRBV28 and TRBJ1-4; D possibly corresponds to TRBD1 (5 bases). The germline V gene has CDR1 MDHEN and CDR2 SYDVKM. The V and J ends lost 10 bases and 1 base respectively, with 19 bases between them. This CDR3 is built from 16 residues. The CDR3 reads CATTPWQGLTNEKLFF. The CDR3 region has the DNA TGTGCCACTACCCCCTGGCAGGGACTAACTAATGAAAAACTGTTTTTT.

The V call is TRBV5-1, the J call TRBJ2-1; D is uncertain. Trimming removed 3 bases from V and 5 bases from J, with 15 bases in between. Looked up from germline, CDR1 is SGHRS and CDR2 is YFSETQ. The CDR3 is 15 amino acids. The CDR3 loop is CASSSVQRLNNEQFF. Here the CDR3 DNA reads TGCGCCAGCAGCTCGGTCCAGCGACTTAACAATGAGCAGTTCTTC.

V and J are TRBV19 and TRBJ1-2; 8 bases are a match to TRBD1. CDR3 size: 16 residues. CDR1 is LNHDA and CDR2 is SQIVND in the germline V gene (reference sequence). V shed 7 bases, J shed 2 bases, and the junction held 12 bases outside the gene matches. The CDR3 loop reads CASIPTPGQANYGYTF. As DNA, the CDR3 is TGTGCCAGTATCCCTACTCCGGGACAGGCGAACTATGGCTACACCTTC. Combining the CDR3 with reference TRBV19 and TRBJ1-2 gives the whole variable domain DGGITQSPKYLFRKEGQNVTLSCEQNLNHDAMYWYRQDPGQGLRLIYYSQIVNDFQKGDIAEGYSVSREKKESFPLTVTSAQKNPTAFYLCASIPTPGQANYGYTFGSGTRLTVV.

The CDR3 nucleotides read TGTGCCAGCAGCCCACAAACAGGGACCCAGTACTTC. Protein sequence: CASSPQTGTQYF. V gene TRBV5-4 combines with J gene TRBJ2-5, with D tentatively TRBD1 (5 bases). V was trimmed by 4 bases and J by 7 bases, leaving 11 bases between them. This CDR3 contains 12 residues. Germline V CDR1 and CDR2: SGHNT, YYREEE (reference sequence).

A remark on this clone: Within the sample, other DNA sequences also encode this same CDR3. The chain has TRBV29-1 and TRBJ1-1, with 10 bases aligning to TRBD1. V shed 6 bases, J shed 1 base, and the junction held 2 bases outside the gene matches. The CDR3 runs 13 residues. Germline CDR1 SQVTM, CDR2 ANQGSEA. The CDR3 DNA reads as TGCAGCGTGAGGACAGGGGGGAACACTGAAGCTTTCTTT. Translating gives CSVRTGGNTEAFF.

The CDR3 DNA is TGTGCCAGTGTTGACAGGGGGCATGCCGGGGAGCTGTTTTTT. Its protein is CASVDRGHAGELFF. The gene calls are TRBV19 and TRBJ2-2; TRBD1 aligns across 10 bases. V shed 8 bases and J 6 bases; nucleotides not matched to a gene: 6. The CDR3 loop spans 14 amino acids. The germline V gene encodes CDR1 LNHDA and CDR2 SQIVND (reference sequence).

The chain is built from TRBV13 and TRBJ1-4; D remains ambiguous. Per germline, CDR1 PRHDT and CDR2 FYEKMQ (reference sequence). The CDR3 spans 16 residues. V lost 2 bases and J 7 bases, leaving 17 bases between the germline ends. CDR3 in DNA: TGTGCCAGCAGCTTAATCCTCGTTGGGCGTAGTGAAAAACTGTTTTTT. Its translation: CASSLILVGRSEKLFF.

This clone was counted only a few times. The V gene is TRBV5-1, the J gene TRBJ2-1, with D possibly TRBD2 on 6 matching bases. The CDR3 extends over 14 amino acids. Trimming pared 6 bases from V and 9 bases from J, leaving 19 bases between. Per the germline V gene, CDR1 is SGHRS and CDR2 is YFSETQ. This CDR3 reads CASTRDSSAGEQFF. The CDR3 DNA sequence: TGCGCCAGCACCAGGGACTCATCGGCGGGTGAGCAGTTCTTC.

V gene TRBV2 combines with J gene TRBJ2-5; D is possibly TRBD2 (6 bases). The V and J ends lost 6 bases and 3 bases respectively, with 11 bases between them. The germline CDR1 and CDR2 sequences are SNHLY and FYNNEI. The CDR3 consists of 13 residues. The CDR3: CASRGTGEETQYF. The CDR3 region has the DNA TGTGCCAGCAGAGGGACTGGCGAAGAGACCCAGTACTTC.

CDR3 region: CASSSPGLALPSSYNEQFF. The CDR3 DNA is TGTGCCAGCAGCTCCCCGGGACTAGCACTCCCTAGCTCCTACAATGAGCAGTTCTTC. This chain links TRBV28 with TRBJ2-1; 9 positions agree with TRBD2. The CDR3 spans 19 residues. Trimming at V came to 6 bases and at J to 0 bases, leaving 15 bases not matched to a gene. CDR1 is MDHEN and CDR2 is SYDVKM in the germline V gene.

Turning to this clone: The junction departs from germline at one end; a sequencing error may be responsible. Different DNA sequences within this sample yield the same CDR3. The V and J genes are TRBV30 and TRBJ1-6; D is perhaps TRBD1 (5 bases). Germline V gene sequence: CDR1 GTSNPN, CDR2 SVGIG (reference sequence). This CDR3 contains 15 residues. The CDR3 region is CACRARGSYNSPLHF. CDR3 in DNA: TGTGCCTGTCGGGCGCGGGGCTCCTATAATTCACCCCTTCACTTT.

The chain employs TRBV19 and TRBJ2-1; D gene ambiguous. The CDR3 runs to 15 residues. V dropped 4 bases and J dropped 6 bases, with 16 bases sitting between them. The germline V gene has CDR1 LNHDA and CDR2 SQIVND (reference sequence). The CDR3 region is CASSREIGTVNEQFF. CDR3 DNA: TGTGCCAGTAGTAGAGAGATAGGTACAGTCAATGAGCAGTTCTTC.

This sequence joins TRBV5-4 and TRBJ1-2; D call uncertain. The CDR3 extends over 13 amino acids. The V gene's germline CDR1 is SGHNT and CDR2 YYREEE (reference sequence). V was trimmed by 5 bases and J by 8 bases, leaving 16 bases between them. The CDR3 nucleotides read TGTGCCAGCAGAAGCCCGGGTCCGAACGGCTACACCTTC. Residues: CASRSPGPNGYTF.

Concerning this clone: One end of the junction varies from germline; a read error may be responsible. V gene TRBV5-1 combines with J gene TRBJ2-7, with 9 bases aligning to TRBD1. Germline assignment: CDR1 SGHRS and CDR2 YFSETQ. The length of the CDR3 is 13 residues. The CDR3 spells CASSPGQGPRRDF. The CDR3 bases are TGCGCCAGCAGCCCCGGACAGGGGCCGCGGAGGGACTTC.

The rearrangement links TRBV6-1 to TRBJ1-5; TRBD1 matches 8 bases. This CDR3 comprises 14 residues. Germline assignment: CDR1 MNHNS and CDR2 SASEGT. The V segment lost 8 bases and the J segment 6 bases; nucleotides outside the gene matches: 9. The CDR3: CASGGRGLGQPQHF. CDR3 in DNA: TGTGCCAGCGGGGGCAGGGGGCTTGGTCAGCCCCAGCATTTT.

This sequence joins TRBV6-5 and TRBJ1-3; D gene ambiguous. The germline V gene encodes CDR1 MNHEY and CDR2 SVGAGI. Deletions cut 2 bases from V and 0 bases from J, with 8 bases between. The CDR3 has 15 residues. CDR3 residues: CASSYGTASGNTIYF. The CDR3 bases are TGTGCCAGCAGTTACGGTACAGCCTCTGGAAACACCATATATTTT.

The gene calls are TRBV5-5 and TRBJ1-1, with 7 bases that match TRBD1. The CDR3 has 15 amino acids. After removal of 4 bases from V and 6 bases from J, the junction contained 12 bases not matched to a gene. Germline V lookup: CDR1 SGHKS, CDR2 YYEKEE (reference sequence). CDR3 DNA sequence: TGTGCCAGCAGCCTCCTCGCCGGGACAGCTTCTGAAGCTTTCTTT. It translates to CASSLLAGTASEAFF. Combining the CDR3 with reference TRBV5-5 and TRBJ1-1 gives the whole variable domain DAGVTQSPTHLIKTRGQQVTLRCSPISGHKSVSWYQQVLGQGPQFIFQYYEKEERGRGNFPDRFSARQFPNYSSELNVNALLLGDSALYLCASSLLAGTASEAFFGQGTRLTVV.

The chain uses TRBV6-5 and TRBJ1-6; 7 bases fit TRBD1. Germline V gene sequence: CDR1 MNHEY, CDR2 SVGAGI. V was clipped by 3 bases and J by 10 bases; unmatched bases: 6. The CDR3 spans 14 residues. CDR3 sequence: CASSYRQGGSPLHF. CDR3 in DNA: TGTGCCAGCAGTTATCGACAGGGAGGCTCACCCCTCCACTTT.

This rearrangement joins TRBV6-5 to TRBJ1-1, with TRBD1 as a possible D gene (5 bases). This CDR3 region has 14 residues. Trimming left V 2 bases short and J 4 bases short, with 11 bases between. Germline values: CDR1 MNHEY, CDR2 SVGAGI. The DNA of the CDR3 is TGTGCCAGCAGTTACAGGGCGGGGGGCACTGAAGCTTTCTTT. Its protein is CASSYRAGGTEAFF.